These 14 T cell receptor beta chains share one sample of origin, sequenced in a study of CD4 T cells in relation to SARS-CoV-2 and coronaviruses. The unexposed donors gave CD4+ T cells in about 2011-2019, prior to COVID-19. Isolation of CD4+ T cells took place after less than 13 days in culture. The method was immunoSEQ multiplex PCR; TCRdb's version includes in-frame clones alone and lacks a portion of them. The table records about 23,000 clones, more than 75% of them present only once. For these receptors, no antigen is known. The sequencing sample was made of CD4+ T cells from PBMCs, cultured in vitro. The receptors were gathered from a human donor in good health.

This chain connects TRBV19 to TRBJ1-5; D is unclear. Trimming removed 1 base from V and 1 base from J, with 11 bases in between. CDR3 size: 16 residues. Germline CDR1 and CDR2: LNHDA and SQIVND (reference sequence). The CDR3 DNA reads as TGTGCCAGTAGTATAGTAGGGAGACGCAGCAATCAGCCCCAGCATTTT. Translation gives CASSIVGRRSNQPQHF.

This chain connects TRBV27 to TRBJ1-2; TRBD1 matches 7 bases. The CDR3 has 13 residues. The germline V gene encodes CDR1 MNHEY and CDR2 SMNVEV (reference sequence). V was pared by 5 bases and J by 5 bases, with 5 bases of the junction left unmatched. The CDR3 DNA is TGTGCCAGCAGTCTGGACAGGAGATATGGCTACACCTTC. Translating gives CASSLDRRYGYTF.

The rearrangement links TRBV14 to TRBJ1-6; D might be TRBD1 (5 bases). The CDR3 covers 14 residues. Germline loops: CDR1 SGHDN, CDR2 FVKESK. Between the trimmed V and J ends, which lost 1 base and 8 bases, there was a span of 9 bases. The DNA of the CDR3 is TGTGCCAGCAGCCAAGTGACAGACTATTCACCCCTCCACTTT. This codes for CASSQVTDYSPLHF.

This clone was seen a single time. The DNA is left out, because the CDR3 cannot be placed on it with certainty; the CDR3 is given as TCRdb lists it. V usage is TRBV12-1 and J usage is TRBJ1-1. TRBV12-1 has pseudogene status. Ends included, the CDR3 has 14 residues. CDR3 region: CASSFAGGALEAFF.

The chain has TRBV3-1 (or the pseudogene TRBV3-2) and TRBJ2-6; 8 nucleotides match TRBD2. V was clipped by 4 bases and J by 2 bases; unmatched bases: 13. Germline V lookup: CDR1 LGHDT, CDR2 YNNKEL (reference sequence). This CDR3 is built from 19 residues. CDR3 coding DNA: TGTGCCAGCAGCCTCGTGGGCGGGAGGTCGGGGGCTGGGGCCAACGTCCTGACTTTC. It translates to CASSLVGGRSGAGANVLTF.

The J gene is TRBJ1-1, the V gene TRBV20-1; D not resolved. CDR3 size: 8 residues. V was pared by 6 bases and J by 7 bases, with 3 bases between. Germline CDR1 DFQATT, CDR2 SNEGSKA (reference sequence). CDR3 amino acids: CSANEAFF. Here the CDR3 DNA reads TGCAGTGCGAATGAAGCTTTCTTT.

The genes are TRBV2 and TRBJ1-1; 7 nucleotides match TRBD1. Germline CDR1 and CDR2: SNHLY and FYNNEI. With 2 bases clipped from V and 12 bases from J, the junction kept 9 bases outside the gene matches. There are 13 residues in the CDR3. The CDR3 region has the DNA TGTGCCAGCAGTGAATATCGTCAGGGGGGTCCTTTCTTT. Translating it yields CASSEYRQGGPFF.

The CDR3 spells CASRSGTSGYDTQYF. CDR3 sequence (DNA): TGTGCCAGCAGGTCCGGGACTAGCGGGTACGATACGCAGTATTTT. This chain joins TRBV5-4 and TRBJ2-3; 12 nucleotides agree with TRBD2. CDR1 SGHNT and CDR2 YYREEE come from the germline V gene (reference sequence). Unmatched junction bases numbered 7, after V lost 5 bases and J lost 6 bases. The CDR3 covers 15 residues.

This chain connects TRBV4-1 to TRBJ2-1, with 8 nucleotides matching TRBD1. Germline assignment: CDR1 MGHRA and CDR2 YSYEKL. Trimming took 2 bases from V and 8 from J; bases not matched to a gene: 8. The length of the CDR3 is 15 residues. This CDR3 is CASSQLTGVIDEQFF. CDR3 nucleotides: TGCGCCAGCAGCCAACTGACAGGGGTAATAGATGAGCAGTTCTTC.

Written as DNA, the CDR3 is TGTGCCAGCAGGACGGGACAGCGCTGGGAGACCCAGTACTTC. It encodes CASRTGQRWETQYF. The chain combines TRBV2 with TRBJ2-5, with TRBD1 matching 7 bases. CDR3 length: 14 amino acids. Per germline, CDR1 SNHLY and CDR2 FYNNEI. V lost 6 bases and J lost 5; bases outside the gene matches: 9.

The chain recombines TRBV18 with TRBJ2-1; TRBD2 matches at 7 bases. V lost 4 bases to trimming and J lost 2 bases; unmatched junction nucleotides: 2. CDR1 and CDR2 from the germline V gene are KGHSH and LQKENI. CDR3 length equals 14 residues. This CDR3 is CASSHGTTYNEQFF. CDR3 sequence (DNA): TGTGCCAGCTCACATGGGACTACCTACAATGAGCAGTTCTTC.

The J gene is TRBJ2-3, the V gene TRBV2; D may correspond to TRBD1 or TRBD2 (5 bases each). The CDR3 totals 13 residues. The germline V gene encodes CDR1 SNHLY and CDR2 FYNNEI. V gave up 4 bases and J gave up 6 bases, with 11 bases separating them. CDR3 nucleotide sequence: TGTGCCAGCAGTGGAGGGTCAGGGGATACGCAGTATTTT. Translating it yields CASSGGSGDTQYF.

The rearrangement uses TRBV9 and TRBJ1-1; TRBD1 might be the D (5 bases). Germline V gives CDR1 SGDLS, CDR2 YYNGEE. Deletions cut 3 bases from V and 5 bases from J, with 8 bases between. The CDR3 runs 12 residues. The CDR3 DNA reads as TGTGCCAGCAGCGGAGAGGGGACTGAAGCTTTCTTT. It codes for CASSGEGTEAFF. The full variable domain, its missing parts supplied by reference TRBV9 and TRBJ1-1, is DSGVTQTPKHLITATGQRVTLRCSPRSGDLSVYWYQQSLDQGLQFLIQYYNGEERAKGNILERFSAQQFPDLHSELNLSSLELGDSALYFCASSGEGTEAFFGQGTRLTVV.

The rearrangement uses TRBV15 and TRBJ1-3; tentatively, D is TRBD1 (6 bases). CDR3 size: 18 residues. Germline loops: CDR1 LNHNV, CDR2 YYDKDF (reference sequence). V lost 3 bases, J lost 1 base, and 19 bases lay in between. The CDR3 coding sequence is TGTGCCACCAGCAGGCCTAAAGGAGGGACACTTTCTGGAAACACCATATATTTT. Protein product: CATSRPKGGTLSGNTIYF.